These 27 T cell receptor beta chains originate from one sample sequenced in a study of shared clonotypes between healthy human individuals. Assay used: immunoSEQ multiplex PCR; TCRdb lists only in-frame clones, some missing. The table includes 730,000 or so clones, 72% detected once. The source material was memory CD4+ T cells sorted from blood. The subset: CD45RA-negative fraction. The receptors were sampled from a woman aged 25-40 years in good health.

Notes on this clone: Additional DNA sequences in this sample encode the identical CDR3. This chain connects TRBV28 to TRBJ2-2; 10 bases align to TRBD1. V shed 6 bases, J shed 3 bases, and the junction held 4 bases outside the gene matches. Per the germline V gene, CDR1 is MDHEN and CDR2 is SYDVKM. CDR3 length equals 15 residues. CDR3 loop: CASSSGQGDTGELFF. The DNA for the CDR3 is TGTGCCAGCAGCTCCGGACAGGGGGACACCGGGGAGCTGTTTTTT.

There are a few counts of this clone. This chain uses TRBV28 with TRBJ1-1; D unclear. The germline CDR1 and CDR2 sequences are MDHEN and SYDVKM. Trimming left V 7 bases short and J 3 bases short, with 15 bases between. CDR3 length: 14 residues. CDR3 DNA sequence: TGTGCCAGCATTAGCCCGGGCCATCACACTGAAGCTTTCTTT. Protein sequence: CASISPGHHTEAFF.

Concerning this clone itself: Other DNA sequences in the same sample also yield this CDR3. The chain employs TRBV7-2 and TRBJ2-1; 13 bases align to TRBD2. V was clipped by 1 base and J by 7 bases; unmatched bases: 1. Germline lookup yields CDR1 SGHTA and CDR2 FQGNSA. This CDR3 has 15 amino acids. The DNA for the CDR3 is TGTGCCAGCAGCTTAGAACTAGCGGGAGGGAATGAGCAGTTCTTC. Amino acids: CASSLELAGGNEQFF.

The gene calls are TRBV28 and TRBJ2-5, with 9 bases identical to TRBD1. The germline V gene encodes CDR1 MDHEN and CDR2 SYDVKM. CDR3 length equals 15 residues. J gave up 5 bases and V 4 bases, and 8 bases lay outside the gene matches. This CDR3 reads CASSSPQGAGETQYF. In DNA form, the CDR3 reads TGTGCCAGCAGTTCCCCACAGGGGGCCGGGGAGACCCAGTACTTC.

The gene calls are TRBV2 and TRBJ2-7; TRBD2 aligns across 7 bases. With 8 bases clipped from V and 3 bases from J, the junction kept 4 bases outside the gene matches. The germline CDR1 and CDR2 sequences are SNHLY and FYNNEI. This CDR3 is built from 12 residues. The CDR3 protein is CASGGELYEQYF. CDR3 nucleotides: TGTGCCAGCGGGGGGGAACTCTACGAGCAGTACTTC.

V is TRBV15 and J is TRBJ2-1; D is possibly TRBD1 (5 bases). V gave up 5 bases and J gave up 5 bases, with 16 bases separating them. CDR1 and CDR2 (germline): LNHNV, YYDKDF (reference sequence). The length of the CDR3 is 15 residues. The CDR3 DNA reads TGTGCCACCAGCGCACAGGCCGGTCGCGACAATGAGCAGTTCTTC. It is translated as CATSAQAGRDNEQFF.

The count of this clone is one. The chain combines TRBV6-1 with TRBJ1-1; D remains ambiguous. The germline V and J ends were trimmed by 2 bases and 8 bases, with 12 bases remaining between them. The CDR3 contains 13 residues. Germline loops: CDR1 MNHNS, CDR2 SASEGT. The CDR3 nucleotides are TGTGCCAGCAGTGAACCTGGTGTCAGAGAAGCTTTCTTT. Its translation is CASSEPGVREAFF.

The genes are TRBV18 and TRBJ1-1, with D unresolved. Per germline, CDR1 KGHSH and CDR2 LQKENI. The CDR3 spans 14 residues. V lost 4 bases, J lost 1 base, and 10 bases lay in between. CDR3 residues: CASSQEGKNTEAFF. CDR3 in DNA: TGTGCCAGCTCACAAGAAGGGAAGAACACTGAAGCTTTCTTT.

The chain joins TRBV5-1 to TRBJ1-5; D unclear. The length of the CDR3 is 15 residues. Trimming pared 2 bases from V and 0 bases from J, leaving 9 bases between. CDR1 is SGHRS and CDR2 is YFSETQ in the germline V gene. This CDR3 reads CASSFDGNSNQPQHF. CDR3 in DNA: TGCGCCAGCAGCTTTGACGGGAATAGCAATCAGCCCCAGCATTTT.

This chain links TRBV5-5 with TRBJ1-1, with D perhaps TRBD1 (5 bases). The CDR3 is 16 amino acids. Trimming shortened V by 1 base and J by 1 base, and 14 bases separated the two germline ends. Germline CDR1 and CDR2: SGHKS and YYEKEE (reference sequence). CDR3 sequence: CASSLYAGDRNTEAFF. CDR3 nucleotides: TGTGCCAGCAGCTTGTATGCGGGGGACCGGAACACTGAAGCTTTCTTT.

This clone showed up just a few times. The V call is TRBV2, the J call TRBJ2-2; D not resolved. CDR1 is SNHLY, CDR2 FYNNEI, per germline. Trimming left V 8 bases short and J 1 base short, with 14 bases between. This CDR3 is 15 amino acids long. The CDR3 is CASWVPEKNTGELFF. CDR3 DNA: TGTGCCAGCTGGGTCCCGGAGAAGAACACCGGGGAGCTGTTTTTT.

This chain uses TRBV2 with TRBJ1-1; TRBD1 aligns across 11 bases. CDR3 length equals 13 residues. CDR1 and CDR2 from the germline V gene are SNHLY and FYNNEI. V lost 7 bases, J lost 5 bases, and 3 bases stayed unmatched. CDR3 nucleotide sequence: TGTGCCAGCACCGGGACAGGGGGGACTGAAGCTTTCTTT. It yields the protein CASTGTGGTEAFF.

The J gene is TRBJ2-3, the V gene TRBV9; D may be TRBD1 (5 bases). The V end lost 6 bases, the J end lost 0 bases, and 14 bases lay between the germline ends. The CDR3 consists of 15 residues. Per germline, CDR1 SGDLS and CDR2 YYNGEE. As DNA, the CDR3 is TGTGCCAGCACCGCCGGTGCAGGGAGCACAGATACGCAGTATTTT. Its protein is CASTAGAGSTDTQYF.

The V gene is TRBV7-2, the J gene TRBJ2-7; perhaps TRBD2 as D (5 bases). V dropped 5 bases and J dropped 5 bases, with 19 bases sitting between them. Per the germline V gene, CDR1 is SGHTA and CDR2 is FQGNSA. This CDR3 contains 15 residues. The CDR3 sequence is CASSRAQTRYDEQYF. The CDR3 DNA sequence: TGTGCCAGCAGCCGAGCCCAAACTAGGTACGACGAGCAGTACTTC.

The V call is TRBV6-5, the J call TRBJ2-1, with 12 nucleotides matching TRBD2. This CDR3 is built from 15 residues. Unmatched junction bases numbered 8, after V lost 5 bases and J lost 9 bases. Germline V gene sequence: CDR1 MNHEY, CDR2 SVGAGI. The CDR3 DNA reads as TGTGCCAGCAGTCGACTAGCGGGAGTCTTGGCTGAGCAGTTCTTC. This encodes CASSRLAGVLAEQFF.

The genes are TRBV28 and TRBJ1-4; the D gene is possibly TRBD1 (5 bases). Trimming removed 2 bases at V and 8 bases at J, with 15 bases between. The germline CDR1 and CDR2 sequences are MDHEN and SYDVKM. The length of the CDR3 is 15 residues. CDR3 sequence reads: CASSLAYRRVEKLFF. Written as DNA, the CDR3 is TGTGCCAGCAGTTTAGCGTACAGGAGAGTCGAAAAACTGTTTTTT.

The chain couples TRBV28 to TRBJ1-2, with 9 bases aligning to TRBD1. The CDR3 covers 13 residues. V trimming: 5 bases; J trimming: 4 bases; junction bases outside the gene matches: 2. CDR1 MDHEN and CDR2 SYDVKM come from the germline V gene. The CDR3 bases are TGTGCCAGCAGTGTGACAGGGGGCTATGGCTACACCTTC. Protein product: CASSVTGGYGYTF.

V is TRBV19 and J is TRBJ2-2; D not resolved. CDR1 is LNHDA, CDR2 SQIVND, per germline (reference sequence). Trimming stripped 4 bases from V and 0 bases from J, with 6 bases between. The CDR3 contains 14 residues. The CDR3 nucleotides are TGTGCCAGTAGTAGCAGAGCGAACACCGGGGAGCTGTTTTTT. Amino acids: CASSSRANTGELFF.

The rearrangement links TRBV30 to TRBJ1-4; TRBD1 agrees at 9 bases. Germline V gene sequence: CDR1 GTSNPN, CDR2 SVGIG (reference sequence). V dropped 2 bases and J dropped 8; count of bases not matched to a gene: 6. The CDR3 runs 14 residues. The CDR3 region has the DNA TGTGCCTGGAGTCCCGGGACAGGGTACGAAAAACTGTTTTTT. It specifies CAWSPGTGYEKLFF.

This clone appeared once. This chain uses TRBV5-1 with TRBJ2-7; TRBD2 matches at 14 bases. V was clipped by 7 bases and J by 1 base; unmatched bases: 13. Germline CDR1 SGHRS, CDR2 YFSETQ. This CDR3 comprises 18 residues. For the CDR3, the DNA is TGCGCCAGCCAGAGTTGGACTAGCGGGAGGCTGAGTTCCTACGAGCAGTACTTC. This gives the protein CASQSWTSGRLSSYEQYF. Full variable domain (outside the CDR3, taken from reference TRBV5-1 and TRBJ2-7): KAGVTQTPRYLIKTRGQQVTLSCSPISGHRSVSWYQQTPGQGLQFLFEYFSETQRNKGNFPGRFSGRQFSNSRSEMNVSTLELGDSALYLCASQSWTSGRLSSYEQYFGPGTRLTVT.

This chain's CDR3 is CSVENHAAETQYF. For the CDR3, the DNA is TGCAGCGTTGAAAACCACGCAGCCGAGACCCAGTACTTC. This chain joins TRBV29-1 and TRBJ2-5; D remains unclear. Trimming pared 2 bases from V and 5 bases from J, leaving 12 bases between. This CDR3 region has 13 residues. Germline assignment: CDR1 SQVTM and CDR2 ANQGSEA. The full variable domain, its missing parts supplied by reference TRBV29-1 and TRBJ2-5, is SAVISQKPSRDICQRGTSLTIQCQVDSQVTMMFWYRQQPGQSLTLIATANQGSEATYESGFVIDKFPISRPNLTFSTLTVSNMSPEDSSIYLCSVENHAAETQYFGPGTRLLVL.

The chain joins TRBV18 to TRBJ2-3; D is undetermined. The CDR3 length is 12 residues. Trimming removed 1 base at V and 4 bases at J, with 3 bases between. Germline CDR1 reads KGHSH; CDR2 reads LQKENI. The CDR3 protein is CASSPRADTQYF. As DNA, the CDR3 is TGTGCCAGCTCACCACGTGCAGATACGCAGTATTTT.

V usage is TRBV30 and J usage is TRBJ2-3; 13 bases match TRBD2. The CDR3 runs to 15 residues. V trimming: 1 base; J trimming: 5 bases; junction bases outside the gene matches: 3. In germline, CDR1 is GTSNPN, CDR2 SVGIG (reference sequence). This CDR3 is CAWSGTSGRGDTQYF. CDR3 bases: TGTGCCTGGAGTGGAACTAGCGGGAGGGGAGATACGCAGTATTTT.

The V call is TRBV30, the J call TRBJ1-2, with 12 bases matching TRBD1. The length of the CDR3 is 19 residues. V shed 0 bases, J shed 4 bases, and the junction held 15 bases outside the gene matches. CDR1 and CDR2 (germline): GTSNPN, SVGIG (reference sequence). CDR3 DNA: TGTGCCTGGAGTGTACGAAGTTTGGGACAGGGGGCTTGGGGCTATGGCTACACCTTC. It translates to CAWSVRSLGQGAWGYGYTF.

The chain recombines TRBV2 with TRBJ1-5, with 11 positions matching TRBD1. The CDR3 has 17 residues. Germline lookup yields CDR1 SNHLY and CDR2 FYNNEI. V trimming: 5 bases; J trimming: 6 bases; junction bases outside the gene matches: 12. The CDR3 DNA reads as TGTGCCAGCAGTCATCGTCCGGGACAGGGGGGAGGTCAGCCCCAGCATTTT. This translates into CASSHRPGQGGGQPQHF.

The gene calls are TRBV2 and TRBJ2-5; 9 positions agree with TRBD1. Germline CDR1 and CDR2: SNHLY and FYNNEI. Trimming cost V 6 bases and J 5 bases; bases outside gene matches: 7. This CDR3 has 14 amino acids. As DNA, the CDR3 is TGTGCCAGCAGCGGACAGGGGAGGATGGAGACCCAGTACTTC. It translates to CASSGQGRMETQYF.

The chain couples TRBV2 to TRBJ2-3; possibly TRBD1 for D (6 bases). V lost 4 bases and J lost 4, with 9 bases in between. The germline gives CDR1 SNHLY, CDR2 FYNNEI. The CDR3 runs to 13 residues. DNA of the CDR3: TGTGCCAGCAGTGTTGAGGGGGCAGATACGCAGTATTTT. This codes for CASSVEGADTQYF.